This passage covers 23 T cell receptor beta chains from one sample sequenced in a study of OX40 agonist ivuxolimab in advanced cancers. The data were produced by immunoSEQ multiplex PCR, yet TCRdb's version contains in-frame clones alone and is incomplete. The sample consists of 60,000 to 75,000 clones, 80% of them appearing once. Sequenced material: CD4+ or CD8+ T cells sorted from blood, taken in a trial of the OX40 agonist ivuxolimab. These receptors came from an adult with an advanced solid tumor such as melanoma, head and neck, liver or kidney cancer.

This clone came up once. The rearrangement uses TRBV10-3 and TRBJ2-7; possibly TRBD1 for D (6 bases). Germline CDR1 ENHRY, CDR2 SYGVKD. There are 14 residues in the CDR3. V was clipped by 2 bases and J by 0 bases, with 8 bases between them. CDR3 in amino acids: CAISEIQGSYEQYF. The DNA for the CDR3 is TGTGCCATCAGTGAGATACAGGGCTCCTACGAGCAGTACTTC.

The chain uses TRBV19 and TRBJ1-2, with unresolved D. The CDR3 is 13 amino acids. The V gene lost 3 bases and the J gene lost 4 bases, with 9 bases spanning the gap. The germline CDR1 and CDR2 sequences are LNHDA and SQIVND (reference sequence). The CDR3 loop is CASSIGEVYGYTF. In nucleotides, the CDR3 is TGTGCCAGTAGTATTGGGGAGGTCTATGGCTACACCTTC.

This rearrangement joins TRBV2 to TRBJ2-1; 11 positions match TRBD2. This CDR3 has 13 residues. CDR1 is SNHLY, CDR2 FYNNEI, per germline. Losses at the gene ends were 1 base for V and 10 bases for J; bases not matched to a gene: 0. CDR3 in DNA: TGTGCCAGCAGTGAAGGACTAGCGGGGGAGCAGTTCTTC. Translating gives CASSEGLAGEQFF.

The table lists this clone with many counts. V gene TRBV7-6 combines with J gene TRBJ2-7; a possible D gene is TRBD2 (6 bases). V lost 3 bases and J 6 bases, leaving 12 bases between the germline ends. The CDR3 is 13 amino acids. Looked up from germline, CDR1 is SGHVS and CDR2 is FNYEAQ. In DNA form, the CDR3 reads TGTGCCAGCAGCTTGATGTCCGGGGGCGAGCAGTACTTC. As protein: CASSLMSGGEQYF.

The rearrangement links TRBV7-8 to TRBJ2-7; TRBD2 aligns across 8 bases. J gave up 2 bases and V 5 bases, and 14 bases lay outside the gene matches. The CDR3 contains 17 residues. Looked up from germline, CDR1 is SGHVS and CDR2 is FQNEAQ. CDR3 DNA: TGTGCCAGCAGCACCAGAAAGGCGCGGGGGGTACCCTACGAGCAGTACTTC. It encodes CASSTRKARGVPYEQYF. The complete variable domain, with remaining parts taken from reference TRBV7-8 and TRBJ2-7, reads GAGVSQSPRYKVAKRGQDVALRCDPISGHVSLFWYQQALGQGPEFLTYFQNEAQLDKSGLPSDRFFAERPEGSVSTLKIQRTQQEDSAVYLCASSTRKARGVPYEQYFGPGTRLTVT.

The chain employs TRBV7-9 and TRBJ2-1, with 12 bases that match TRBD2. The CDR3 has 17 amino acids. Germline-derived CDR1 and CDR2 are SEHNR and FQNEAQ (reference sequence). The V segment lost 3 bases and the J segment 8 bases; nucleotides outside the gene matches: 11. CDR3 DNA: TGTGCCAGCAGCTTTCCCCTCCTAGCGGGGGGGCGCGATGAGCAGTTCTTC. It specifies CASSFPLLAGGRDEQFF. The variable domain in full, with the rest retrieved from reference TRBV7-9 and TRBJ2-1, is DTGVSQNPRHKITKRGQNVTFRCDPISEHNRLYWYRQTLGQGPEFLTYFQNEAQLEKSRLLSDRFSAERPKGSFSTLEIQRTEQGDSAMYLCASSFPLLAGGRDEQFFGPGTRLTVL.

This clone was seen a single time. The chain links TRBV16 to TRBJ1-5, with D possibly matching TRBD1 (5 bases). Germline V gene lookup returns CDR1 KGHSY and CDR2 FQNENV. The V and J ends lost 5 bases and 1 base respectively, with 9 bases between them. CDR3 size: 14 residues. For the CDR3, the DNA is TGTGCCAGCAGCTGGGACGTAAGCAATCAGCCCCAGCATTTT. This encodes CASSWDVSNQPQHF.

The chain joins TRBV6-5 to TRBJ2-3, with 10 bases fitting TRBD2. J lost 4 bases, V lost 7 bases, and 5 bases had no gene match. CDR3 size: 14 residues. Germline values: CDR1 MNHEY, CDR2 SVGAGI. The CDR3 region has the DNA TGTGCCAGCAAAAGCGGGGGGGCCGCAGATACGCAGTATTTT. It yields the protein CASKSGGAADTQYF.

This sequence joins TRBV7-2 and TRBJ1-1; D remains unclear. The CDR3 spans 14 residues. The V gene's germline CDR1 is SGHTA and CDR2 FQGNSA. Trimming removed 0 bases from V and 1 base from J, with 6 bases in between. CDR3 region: CASSLAGQNTEAFF. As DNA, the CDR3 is TGTGCCAGCAGCTTAGCTGGCCAGAACACTGAAGCTTTCTTT.

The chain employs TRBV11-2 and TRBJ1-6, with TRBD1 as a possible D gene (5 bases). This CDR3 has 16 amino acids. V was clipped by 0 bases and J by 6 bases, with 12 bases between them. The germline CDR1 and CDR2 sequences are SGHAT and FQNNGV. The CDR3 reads CASSLELTGGNSPLHF. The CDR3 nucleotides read TGTGCCAGCAGCTTAGAGCTCACAGGTGGTAATTCACCCCTCCACTTT.

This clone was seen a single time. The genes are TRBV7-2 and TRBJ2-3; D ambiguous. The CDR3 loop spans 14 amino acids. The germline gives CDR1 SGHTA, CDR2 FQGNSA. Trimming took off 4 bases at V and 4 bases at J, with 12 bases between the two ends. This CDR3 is CASSSRPGPDTQYF. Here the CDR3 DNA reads TGTGCCAGCAGCTCCCGTCCCGGGCCAGATACGCAGTATTTT.

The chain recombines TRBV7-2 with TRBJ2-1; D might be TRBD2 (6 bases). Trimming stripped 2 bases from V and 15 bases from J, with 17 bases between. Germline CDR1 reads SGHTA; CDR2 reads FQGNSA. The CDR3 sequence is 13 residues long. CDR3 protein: CASSLNYGGDLFF. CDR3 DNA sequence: TGTGCCAGCAGCTTAAACTACGGGGGTGATCTGTTCTTC.

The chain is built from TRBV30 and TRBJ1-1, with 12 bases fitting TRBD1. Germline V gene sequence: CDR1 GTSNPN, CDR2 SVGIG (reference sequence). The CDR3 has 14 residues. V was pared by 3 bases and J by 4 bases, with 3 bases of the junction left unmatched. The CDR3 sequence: CAWRGQGAGTEAFF. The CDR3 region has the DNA TGTGCCTGGAGGGGACAGGGGGCCGGCACTGAAGCTTTCTTT. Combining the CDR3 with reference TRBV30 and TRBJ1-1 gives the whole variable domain SQTIHQWPATLVQPVGSPLSLECTVEGTSNPNLYWYRQAAGRGLQLLFYSVGIGQISSEVPQNLSASRPQDRQFILSSKKLLLSDSGFYLCAWRGQGAGTEAFFGQGTRLTVV.

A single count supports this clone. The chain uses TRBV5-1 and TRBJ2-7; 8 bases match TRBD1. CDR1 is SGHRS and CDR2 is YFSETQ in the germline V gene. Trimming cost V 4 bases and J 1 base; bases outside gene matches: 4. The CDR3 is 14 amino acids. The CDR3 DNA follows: TGCGCCAGCAGCCCCAGACAGGGGTCCTACGAGCAGTACTTC. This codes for CASSPRQGSYEQYF.

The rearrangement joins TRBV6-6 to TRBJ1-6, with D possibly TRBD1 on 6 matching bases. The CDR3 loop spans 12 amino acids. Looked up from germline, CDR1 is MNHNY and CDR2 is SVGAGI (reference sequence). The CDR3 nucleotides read TGTGGTACAGGGAGCTTTGGTTCACCCCTCCACTTT. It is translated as CGTGSFGSPLHF.

CDR3 in amino acids: CAWSTGAGTGGGPQHF. In DNA, the CDR3 is TGTGCCTGGAGTACCGGGGCCGGGACAGGTGGAGGGCCCCAGCATTTT. The genes are TRBV30 and TRBJ1-5; 8 bases line up with TRBD1. There are 16 residues in the CDR3. Germline V CDR1 and CDR2: GTSNPN, SVGIG (reference sequence). Trimming at V came to 2 bases and at J to 9 bases, leaving 15 bases not matched to a gene.

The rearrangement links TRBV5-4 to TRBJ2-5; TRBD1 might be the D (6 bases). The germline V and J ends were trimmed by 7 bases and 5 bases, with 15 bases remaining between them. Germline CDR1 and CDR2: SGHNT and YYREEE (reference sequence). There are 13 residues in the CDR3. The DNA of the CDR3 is TGTGCCAGCGGTGGGGGCCGCGGGGAGACCCAGTACTTC. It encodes CASGGGRGETQYF.

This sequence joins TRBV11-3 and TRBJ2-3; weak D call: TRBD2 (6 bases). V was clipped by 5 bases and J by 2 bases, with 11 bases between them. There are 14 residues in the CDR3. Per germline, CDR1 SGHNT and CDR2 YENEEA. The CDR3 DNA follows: TGTGCCAGCAGCCCCCGGGGGAACACAGATACGCAGTATTTT. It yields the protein CASSPRGNTDTQYF.

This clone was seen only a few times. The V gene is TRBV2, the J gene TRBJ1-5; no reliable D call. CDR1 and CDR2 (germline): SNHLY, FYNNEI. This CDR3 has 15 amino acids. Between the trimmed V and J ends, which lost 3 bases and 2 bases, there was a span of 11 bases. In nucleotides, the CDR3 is TGTGCCAGCAGTGACGATGGCCTTGGCAATCAGCCCCAGCATTTT. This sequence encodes CASSDDGLGNQPQHF. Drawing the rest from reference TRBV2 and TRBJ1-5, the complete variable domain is EPEVTQTPSHQVTQMGQEVILRCVPISNHLYFYWYRQILGQKVEFLVSFYNNEISEKSEIFDDQFSVERPDGSNFTLKIRSTKLEDSAMYFCASSDDGLGNQPQHFGDGTRLSIL.

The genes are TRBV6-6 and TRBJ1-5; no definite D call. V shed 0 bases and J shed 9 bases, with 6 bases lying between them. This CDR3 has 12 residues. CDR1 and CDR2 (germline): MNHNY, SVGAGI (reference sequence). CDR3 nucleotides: TGTGCCAGCAGTTACTCGGAGGGGCCCCAGCATTTT. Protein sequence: CASSYSEGPQHF.

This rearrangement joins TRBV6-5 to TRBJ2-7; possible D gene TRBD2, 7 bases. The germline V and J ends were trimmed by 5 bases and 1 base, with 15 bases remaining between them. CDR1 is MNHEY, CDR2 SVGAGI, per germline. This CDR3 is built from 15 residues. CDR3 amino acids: CASSPGGSESYEQYF. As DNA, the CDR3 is TGTGCCAGCAGTCCGGGGGGCTCGGAGTCCTACGAGCAGTACTTC.

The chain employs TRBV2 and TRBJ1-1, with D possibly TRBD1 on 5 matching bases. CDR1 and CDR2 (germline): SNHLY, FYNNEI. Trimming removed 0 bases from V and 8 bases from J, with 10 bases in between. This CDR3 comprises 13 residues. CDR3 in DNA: TGTGCCAGCAGTGAAGCGTTCGGGGGAGAAGCTTTCTTT. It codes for CASSEAFGGEAFF.

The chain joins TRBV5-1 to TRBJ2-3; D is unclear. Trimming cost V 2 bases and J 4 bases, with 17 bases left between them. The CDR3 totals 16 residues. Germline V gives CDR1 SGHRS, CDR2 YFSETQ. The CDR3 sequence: CASSFLGSYLSDTQYF. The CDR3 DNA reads TGCGCCAGCAGCTTTTTGGGCTCCTATCTTTCAGATACGCAGTATTTT.